What follows are 10 T cell receptor beta chains derived from one specimen sequenced in a study of T cell repertoires in cytomegalovirus infection. Their specific antigens are unknown. TCRdb independently ran MiXCR on the reads; one entry per CDR3 protein. This sample has 100,000 to 150,000 distinct CDR3 sequences, with more than 20% found just once. Sequenced sample: PBMCs, sequenced either directly or after in vitro stimulation (not recorded which). The receptors originated from a human donor in good health (CMV status not recorded). Some clones in this sample may be carry-over from other donors' samples.

There are a few counts of this clonotype. The V gene is TRBV7-2, the J gene TRBJ2-2; D might be TRBD1 or TRBD2, each matching 5 bases. From germline, CDR1 is SGHTA and CDR2 FQGNSA. V dropped 8 bases and J dropped 4 bases, with 17 bases sitting between them. The CDR3 runs to 15 residues. The CDR3 region is CASVPGLAGTGELFF. The CDR3 bases are TGTGCCAGCGTACCGGGGCTAGCTGGCACCGGGGAGCTGTTTTTT.

The rearrangement joins TRBV7-2 to TRBJ1-6; 8 nucleotides line up with TRBD1. CDR1 and CDR2 (germline): SGHTA, FQGNSA. The CDR3 has 15 amino acids. The V and J ends lost 4 bases and 7 bases, in that order; junction bases with no gene match: 6. CDR3 nucleotide sequence: TGTGCCAGCAGCTCCTCCAGGGGGCTGAATTCACCCCTCCACTTT. Amino acids: CASSSSRGLNSPLHF.

J is TRBJ1-6 and V is TRBV30; TRBD1 is a possible D gene (5 bases). CDR1 is GTSNPN and CDR2 is SVGIG in the germline V gene (reference sequence). V was trimmed by 5 bases and J by 4 bases, leaving 12 bases between them. CDR3 length equals 14 residues. In DNA form, the CDR3 reads TGTGCCTGGGGGAGGGACGGTTATAATTCACCCCTCCACTTT. Translation gives CAWGRDGYNSPLHF.

This clonotype was detected a few times. The gene calls are TRBV11-2 and TRBJ2-2, with TRBD2 matching 9 bases. CDR3 size: 18 residues. The V gene's germline CDR1 is SGHAT and CDR2 FQNNGV. V shed 1 base, J shed 2 bases, and the junction held 8 bases outside the gene matches. Here the CDR3 reads CASSLVVPSGTNTGELFF. CDR3 bases: TGTGCCAGCAGCTTAGTAGTCCCTAGCGGGACTAACACCGGGGAGCTGTTTTTT.

This clonotype was detected many times. The chain uses TRBV12-3 or TRBV12-4 and TRBJ2-5; possibly TRBD1 or TRBD2 for D (5 bases each). The ends were cut back, 3 bases at V and 5 bases at J, with 22 bases in the middle. CDR3 length: 17 amino acids. The CDR3 reads CASSLVTGPGSGETQYF. The CDR3 nucleotides are TGTGCCAGCAGTTTGGTGACGGGACCGGGCTCGGGGGAGACCCAGTACTTC.

This clonotype was counted many times. The chain uses TRBV7-2 and TRBJ2-1; D is possibly TRBD2 (6 bases). CDR3 length equals 16 residues. The germline CDR1 and CDR2 sequences are SGHTA and FQGNSA. Trimming cost V 2 bases and J 0 bases, with 11 bases left between them. The CDR3 nucleotides are TGTGCCAGCAGCTTAAGTAGGAGGGCCTCCTACAATGAGCAGTTCTTC. Protein product: CASSLSRRASYNEQFF.

This clonotype has more than one count but fewer than ten. The rearrangement joins TRBV9 to TRBJ1-2, with D uncertain. CDR3 length equals 13 residues. The germline V and J ends were trimmed by 2 bases and 5 bases, with 10 bases remaining between them. Germline V gene data show CDR1 as SGDLS and CDR2 as YYNGEE. In nucleotides, the CDR3 is TGTGCCAGCAGCGTTTCAGAGAAGTATGGCTACACCTTC. This encodes CASSVSEKYGYTF.

The gene calls are TRBV28 and TRBJ1-5; 7 nucleotides match TRBD1. Germline V gives CDR1 MDHEN, CDR2 SYDVKM. The V and J ends lost 6 bases and 6 bases, in that order; junction bases with no gene match: 5. This CDR3 contains 13 residues. This CDR3 is CASRNRGGQPQHF. The CDR3 DNA reads TGTGCCAGCAGAAACAGGGGCGGTCAGCCCCAGCATTTT.

This clonotype turned up a few times. V and J are TRBV11-2 and TRBJ2-1; D possibly uses TRBD1 or TRBD2 (5 bases each). V lost 0 bases, J lost 0 bases, and 15 bases lay in between. This CDR3 is 18 amino acids long. From germline, CDR1 is SGHAT and CDR2 FQNNGV. In DNA form, the CDR3 reads TGTGCCAGCAGCTTAGATCCGGGACGCTTTACCTCCTACAATGAGCAGTTCTTC. This codes for CASSLDPGRFTSYNEQFF.

The rearrangement joins TRBV13 to TRBJ2-1; 7 bases map to TRBD2. Germline V lookup: CDR1 PRHDT, CDR2 FYEKMQ (reference sequence). After removal of 0 bases from V and 0 bases from J, the junction contained 8 bases not matched to a gene. This CDR3 is built from 18 residues. CDR3 region: CASSLGGLAENSYNEQFF. DNA of the CDR3: TGTGCCAGCAGCTTAGGCGGTCTAGCGGAGAACTCCTACAATGAGCAGTTCTTC.